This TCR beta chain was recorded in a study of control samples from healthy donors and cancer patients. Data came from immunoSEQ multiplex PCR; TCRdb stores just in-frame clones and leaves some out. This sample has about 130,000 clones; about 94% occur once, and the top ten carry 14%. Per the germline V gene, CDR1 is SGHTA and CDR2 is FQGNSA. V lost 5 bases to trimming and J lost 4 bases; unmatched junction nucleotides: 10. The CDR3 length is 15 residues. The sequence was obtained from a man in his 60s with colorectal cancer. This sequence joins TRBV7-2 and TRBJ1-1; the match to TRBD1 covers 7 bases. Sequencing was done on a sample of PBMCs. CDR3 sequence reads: CASSQGTEGITEAFF. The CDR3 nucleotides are TGTGCCAGCAGCCAAGGGACAGAGGGGATCACTGAAGCTTTCTTT.